This T cell receptor (beta chain) was sequenced in a study of blood T cell repertoires in COVID-19. Study summary: Sites in the United States, Italy and Spain provided acute and convalescent COVID-19 samples. T cells, B-cell-depleted T cells, or PBMCs supplied cDNA or gDNA.

TCRdb's copy holds only in-frame clones and misses some; the assay was immunoSEQ multiplex PCR. The sample lists roughly 330,000 clones, about 84% occurring once. V lost 7 bases and J lost 6, with 17 bases in between. The CDR3 is 14 amino acids. From germline, CDR1 is SGDLS and CDR2 YYNGEE. The sequencing sample was made of peripheral blood. The rearrangement uses TRBV9 and TRBJ1-3; possibly TRBD1 for D (5 bases). The origin of this receptor is a woman between 45 and 65 years old with acute or convalescent COVID-19. This CDR3 is CASATGGSENTIYF. The CDR3 DNA follows: TGTGCCAGCGCGACCGGGGGGTCGGAAAACACCATATATTTT.